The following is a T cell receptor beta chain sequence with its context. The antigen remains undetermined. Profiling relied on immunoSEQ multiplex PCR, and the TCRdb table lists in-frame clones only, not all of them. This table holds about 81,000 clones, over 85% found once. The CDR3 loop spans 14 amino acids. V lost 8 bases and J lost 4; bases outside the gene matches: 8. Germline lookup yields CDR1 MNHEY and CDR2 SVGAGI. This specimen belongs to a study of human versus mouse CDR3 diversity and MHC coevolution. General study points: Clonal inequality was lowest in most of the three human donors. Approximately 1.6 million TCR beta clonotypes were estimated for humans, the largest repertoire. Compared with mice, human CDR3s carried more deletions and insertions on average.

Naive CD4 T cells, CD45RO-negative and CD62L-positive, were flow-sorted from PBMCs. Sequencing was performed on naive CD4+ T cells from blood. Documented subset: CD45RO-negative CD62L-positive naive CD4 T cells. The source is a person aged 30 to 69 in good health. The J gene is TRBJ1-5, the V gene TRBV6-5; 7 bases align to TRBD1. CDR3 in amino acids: CASHPTGRNQPQHF. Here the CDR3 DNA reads TGTGCCAGCCACCCGACAGGGCGGAATCAGCCCCAGCATTTT.